Below, 17 T cell receptor beta chains from the same sample are listed, as sequenced in a study of blood T cell repertoires in COVID-19. The method was immunoSEQ multiplex PCR; TCRdb's version includes in-frame clones alone and lacks a portion of them. The table shows 250,000 to 350,000 clones, with 75% to 90% occurring only once. Input material: peripheral blood. Source of these receptors: a young man with active or convalescent COVID-19.

The chain carries TRBV19 and TRBJ1-4; 8 bases fit TRBD1. The CDR3 spans 16 residues. Trimming took 4 bases from V and 6 from J; bases not matched to a gene: 10. Germline CDR1 LNHDA, CDR2 SQIVND (reference sequence). CDR3 bases: TGTGCCAGTAGTACCGCTGAGGACAGGGCCGATGAAAAACTGTTTTTT. Translated: CASSTAEDRADEKLFF.

This chain uses TRBV19 with TRBJ1-2, with D unresolved. Germline V CDR1 and CDR2: LNHDA, SQIVND (reference sequence). The CDR3 covers 12 residues. V lost 4 bases and J lost 8, with 11 bases in between. This chain's CDR3 is CASSNNVHGYTF. Here the CDR3 DNA reads TGTGCCAGTAGTAACAACGTACACGGCTACACCTTC.

The chain links TRBV7-2 to TRBJ2-7; perhaps TRBD2 as D (5 bases). Per the germline V gene, CDR1 is SGHTA and CDR2 is FQGNSA. Trimming took 1 base from V and 6 from J, leaving 13 bases between them. This CDR3 has 14 residues. The CDR3 DNA is TGTGCCAGCAGCTTAGGCGGACTGCTCGGCGAGCAGTACTTC. Amino acids: CASSLGGLLGEQYF.

This sequence joins TRBV6-5 and TRBJ1-2; 7 nucleotides agree with TRBD1. The V segment lost 5 bases and the J segment 2 bases; nucleotides outside the gene matches: 8. The CDR3 consists of 15 residues. Germline V gene sequence: CDR1 MNHEY, CDR2 SVGAGI. CDR3 loop: CASSPTGAQNYGYTF. CDR3 sequence (DNA): TGTGCCAGCAGTCCAACAGGGGCGCAAAACTATGGCTACACCTTC.

This chain uses TRBV28 with TRBJ2-1; weak D call: TRBD1 (6 bases). The CDR3 loop spans 15 amino acids. The germline V and J ends were trimmed by 6 bases and 5 bases, with 17 bases remaining between them. Germline values: CDR1 MDHEN, CDR2 SYDVKM. CDR3: CASSPLWTDDNEQFF. CDR3 bases: TGTGCCAGCAGCCCCCTCTGGACAGATGACAATGAGCAGTTCTTC.

The CDR3 sequence is CASSILSGSRGEQFF. In DNA, the CDR3 is TGTGCCAGTAGTATACTTAGCGGGAGTAGGGGTGAGCAGTTCTTC. The chain is built from TRBV19 and TRBJ2-1, with 9 bases identical to TRBD2. The CDR3 covers 15 residues. The germline V gene encodes CDR1 LNHDA and CDR2 SQIVND (reference sequence). The V and J ends lost 2 bases and 9 bases, in that order; junction bases with no gene match: 8.

The chain is built from TRBV14 and TRBJ1-1, with D maybe TRBD1 (5 bases). V lost 10 bases and J lost 3, with 18 bases in between. Germline loops: CDR1 SGHDN, CDR2 FVKESK. The CDR3 covers 14 residues. CDR3 nucleotides: TGTGCCACCAAATCTAGGGGATGGGACACTGAAGCTTTCTTT. Translation: CATKSRGWDTEAFF. The full variable domain, completed using reference TRBV14 and TRBJ1-1, is EAGVTQFPSHSVIEKGQTVTLRCDPISGHDNLYWYRRVMGKEIKFLLHFVKESKQDESGMPNNRFLAERTGGTYSTLKVQPAELEDSGVYFCATKSRGWDTEAFFGQGTRLTVV.

This clone was detected only a few times. V gene TRBV7-9 combines with J gene TRBJ2-7; the match to TRBD2 covers 8 bases. Germline CDR1 SEHNR, CDR2 FQNEAQ (reference sequence). CDR3 length: 15 residues. Germline trimming cut 8 bases from V and 2 bases from J; bases unmatched to any gene: 11. The CDR3 DNA reads TGTGCCAGCGAGCTTACGTCGGGGGGGCCCTACGAGCAGTACTTC. Protein product: CASELTSGGPYEQYF.

The chain has TRBV11-2 and TRBJ2-3; perhaps TRBD2 as D (6 bases). Germline V gene sequence: CDR1 SGHAT, CDR2 FQNNGV. CDR3 length: 14 residues. Trimming took off 1 base at V and 5 bases at J, with 10 bases between the two ends. CDR3 loop: CASSLGRRVDTQYF. CDR3 nucleotides: TGTGCCAGCAGCTTAGGGCGGAGGGTAGATACGCAGTATTTT.

The V call is TRBV5-1, the J call TRBJ2-7; TRBD2 matches at 10 bases. The ends lost 3 bases at V and 3 bases at J; junction bases unmatched: 3. The CDR3 runs to 14 residues. Germline V CDR1 and CDR2: SGHRS, YFSETQ. CDR3 sequence reads: CASSSGLANYEQYF. For the CDR3, the DNA is TGCGCCAGCAGCTCGGGACTAGCGAACTACGAGCAGTACTTC.

The chain recombines TRBV5-6 with TRBJ1-3; 8 nucleotides align to TRBD1. Germline V CDR1 and CDR2: SGHDT, YYEEEE. V lost 0 bases and J lost 5; bases outside the gene matches: 7. This CDR3 has 16 residues. CDR3 loop: CASSLARQGARNTIYF. DNA for the CDR3: TGTGCCAGCAGCTTGGCCCGGCAGGGGGCCAGAAACACCATATATTTT.

The chain employs TRBV2 and TRBJ1-2; TRBD1 matches 8 bases. This CDR3 is built from 13 residues. In germline, CDR1 is SNHLY, CDR2 FYNNEI. After removal of 3 bases from V and 7 bases from J, the junction contained 4 bases not matched to a gene. DNA of the CDR3: TGTGCCAGCAGTGACAGGGGGCCTTTTGGCTACACCTTC. It specifies CASSDRGPFGYTF.

The V and J genes are TRBV6-2 or TRBV6-3 and TRBJ1-1, with D unclear. Germline CDR1 and CDR2: MNHEY and SVGEGT. V dropped 2 bases and J dropped 11 bases, with 12 bases sitting between them. The CDR3 has 12 amino acids. CDR3 nucleotide sequence: TGTGCCAGCAGTTACGACGGGATTAAGGCTTTCTTT. Translation: CASSYDGIKAFF.

V usage is TRBV6-5 and J usage is TRBJ1-5, with 8 bases matching TRBD1. V was clipped by 0 bases and J by 9 bases; unmatched bases: 7. Germline CDR1 reads MNHEY; CDR2 reads SVGAGI. The CDR3 has 15 residues. CDR3 DNA sequence: TGTGCCAGCAGTTACTCAACAGGGGGACGTTGGCCCCAGCATTTT. Its protein is CASSYSTGGRWPQHF.

The chain employs TRBV19 and TRBJ1-5, with 7 bases fitting TRBD1. Trimming cost V 3 bases and J 4 bases; bases outside gene matches: 6. CDR3 length: 15 amino acids. CDR1 and CDR2 (germline): LNHDA, SQIVND (reference sequence). The CDR3 loop reads CASSIRTGRNQPQHF. CDR3 nucleotide sequence: TGTGCCAGTAGTATCCGGACAGGAAGAAATCAGCCCCAGCATTTT.

CDR3 DNA: TGTGCCAGTAGTATACAGCAATACAGGATTCACGGCTGGCATGGCTACACCTTC. Its translation is CASSIQQYRIHGWHGYTF. The chain combines TRBV19 with TRBJ1-2; D is possibly TRBD1 (5 bases). This CDR3 region has 18 residues. V was pared by 2 bases and J by 6 bases, with 25 bases between. Germline CDR1 is LNHDA and CDR2 is SQIVND (reference sequence).

CDR3 region: CASSFGQGRGELFF. Here the CDR3 DNA reads TGTGCCAGCAGTTTCGGGCAGGGGCGAGGGGAGCTGTTTTTT. This rearrangement joins TRBV28 to TRBJ2-2, with a possible D match to TRBD1 (6 bases). Deletions cut 3 bases from V and 8 bases from J, with 13 bases between. Germline V gene sequence: CDR1 MDHEN, CDR2 SYDVKM. This CDR3 comprises 14 residues. The full variable domain, its missing parts supplied by reference TRBV28 and TRBJ2-2, is DVKVTQSSRYLVKRTGEKVFLECVQDMDHENMFWYRQDPGLGLRLIYFSYDVKMKEKGDIPEGYSVSREKKERFSLILESASTNQTSMYLCASSFGQGRGELFFGEGSRLTVL.